This T cell receptor beta chain is from a study of cytomegalovirus exposure and HLA in healthy donors. PCR primers comprised 60 Vbeta and 13 Jbeta primers. Sequenced by immunoSEQ multiplex PCR; TCRdb stores in-frame clones only, minus some. The table has more than 90,000 clones, around 76% seen once. Germline V lookup: CDR1 SGHAT, CDR2 FQNNGV. Trimming shortened V by 0 bases and J by 2 bases, and 13 bases separated the two germline ends. The CDR3 has 16 residues. The receptor comes from a man in his forties in good health and CMV-seropositive. The sample taken for sequencing was PBMCs. V and J are TRBV11-2 and TRBJ1-1, with a weak D call TRBD1 (6 bases). In DNA form, the CDR3 reads TGTGCCAGCAGCTTAGATCTCGCCAGGGGAAACACTGAAGCTTTCTTT. Translating gives CASSLDLARGNTEAFF.